The next 11 T cell receptor beta chains were all read from a single sample in a study of blood T cell dynamics during melanoma immunotherapy. Clones were sequenced by immunoSEQ multiplex PCR, and TCRdb holds only the in-frame ones, with some missing. This table holds about 14,000 clones, roughly 90% found once. Time point: week 3, after first cycle of checkpoint inhibitor. This specimen was blood, taken from a patient treated with checkpoint blockade. These TCRs come from a human donor with melanoma.

The chain is built from TRBV7-2 and TRBJ2-7, with no clear D. Looked up from germline, CDR1 is SGHTA and CDR2 is FQGNSA. The CDR3 contains 17 residues. Trimming took off 1 base at V and 3 bases at J, with 19 bases between the two ends. The CDR3 coding sequence is TGTGCCAGCAGCTTAGAAGGCTTGTGGGCTACCAGCTACGAGCAGTACTTC. Translating it yields CASSLEGLWATSYEQYF.

The gene calls are TRBV2 and TRBJ1-1; D gene unclear. Germline loops: CDR1 SNHLY, CDR2 FYNNEI. The CDR3 contains 11 residues. The V and J ends lost 4 bases and 4 bases respectively, with 4 bases between them. CDR3 amino acids: CASSVSTEAFF. DNA of the CDR3: TGTGCCAGCAGTGTCAGCACTGAAGCTTTCTTT.

This rearrangement joins TRBV28 to TRBJ2-1; 12 bases agree with TRBD2. Germline V lookup: CDR1 MDHEN, CDR2 SYDVKM. Losses at the gene ends were 8 bases for V and 8 bases for J; bases not matched to a gene: 13. This CDR3 spans 16 amino acids. This CDR3 is CASFGGGLAGWHEQFF. DNA for the CDR3: TGTGCCAGCTTTGGGGGCGGACTAGCGGGATGGCATGAGCAGTTCTTC.

The chain joins TRBV5-4 to TRBJ2-1; 9 bases are a match to TRBD2. Germline-derived CDR1 and CDR2 are SGHNT and YYREEE (reference sequence). This CDR3 is 15 amino acids long. V dropped 5 bases and J dropped 3; count of bases not matched to a gene: 6. This CDR3 is CASRPTSGRYNEQFF. DNA of the CDR3: TGTGCCAGCAGGCCCACTAGCGGGCGCTACAATGAGCAGTTCTTC.

Remarks on this clone: Other DNA sequences within the sample encode an identical CDR3. The V gene is TRBV7-2, the J gene TRBJ2-5; 10 bases match TRBD2. Germline V gene data show CDR1 as SGHTA and CDR2 as FQGNSA. The CDR3 covers 15 residues. With 1 base clipped from V and 1 base from J, the junction kept 0 bases outside the gene matches. The CDR3 DNA reads TGTGCCAGCAGCTTAGGACTAGCGGGCCAAGAGACCCAGTACTTC. The encoded protein is CASSLGLAGQETQYF.

The chain couples TRBV27 to TRBJ2-7; the match to TRBD2 covers 10 bases. Germline trimming cut 2 bases from V and 2 bases from J; bases unmatched to any gene: 3. Looked up from germline, CDR1 is MNHEY and CDR2 is SMNVEV (reference sequence). CDR3 length: 15 residues. This CDR3 reads CASSLLAGEPYEQYF. DNA for the CDR3: TGTGCCAGCAGTTTACTAGCGGGGGAACCCTACGAGCAGTACTTC.

This clone was detected once. V is TRBV11-3 and J is TRBJ2-1; 9 positions match TRBD2. V lost 6 bases to trimming and J lost 0 bases; unmatched junction nucleotides: 3. Looked up from germline, CDR1 is SGHNT and CDR2 is YENEEA. This CDR3 is built from 15 residues. The CDR3 is CASRGREGSYNEQFF. CDR3 coding DNA: TGTGCCAGCAGGGGGCGGGAGGGCTCCTACAATGAGCAGTTCTTC.

This chain uses TRBV27 with TRBJ2-7, with a possible D match to TRBD2 (6 bases). Germline loops: CDR1 MNHEY, CDR2 SMNVEV (reference sequence). There are 12 residues in the CDR3. Deletions cut 8 bases from V and 7 bases from J, with 15 bases between. The CDR3 region is CASEAGQGEQYF. The CDR3 bases are TGTGCCAGCGAAGCGGGCCAAGGAGAGCAGTACTTC.

This rearrangement joins TRBV28 to TRBJ2-5; 12 bases agree with TRBD2. The CDR3 extends over 14 amino acids. The germline CDR1 and CDR2 sequences are MDHEN and SYDVKM. The junction had 3 bases not matched to a gene; V was cut back by 6 bases and J by 4 bases. The CDR3 protein is CASSPSGRGETQYF. CDR3 bases: TGTGCCAGCAGCCCTAGCGGGAGGGGAGAGACCCAGTACTTC.

The J gene is TRBJ1-1, the V gene TRBV19; D possibly corresponds to TRBD1 (6 bases). V was pared by 8 bases and J by 0 bases, with 19 bases between. The germline CDR1 and CDR2 sequences are LNHDA and SQIVND (reference sequence). CDR3 size: 16 residues. CDR3 nucleotide sequence: TGTGCCAGTTCCCCTCGGGGGGGCCCCCTGAACACTGAAGCTTTCTTT. It yields the protein CASSPRGGPLNTEAFF.

The gene calls are TRBV13 and TRBJ2-1, with 10 bases identical to TRBD2. The CDR3 runs 15 residues. Germline values: CDR1 PRHDT, CDR2 FYEKMQ (reference sequence). The trim removed 1 base at V and 12 bases at J, leaving 9 bases unmatched. The CDR3 loop reads CASSLVGTSVGGQFF. The DNA for the CDR3 is TGTGCCAGCAGCTTAGTAGGGACTAGCGTCGGGGGGCAGTTCTTC. Supplemented by reference TRBV13 and TRBJ2-1, the full variable domain reads AAGVIQSPRHLIKEKRETATLKCYPIPRHDTVYWYQQGPGQDPQFLISFYEKMQSDKGSIPDRFSAQQFSDYHSELNMSSLELGDSALYFCASSLVGTSVGGQFFGPGTRLTVL.